This T cell receptor beta chain comes out of a study of cytomegalovirus exposure and HLA in healthy donors. The V gene's germline CDR1 is SNHLY and CDR2 FYNNEI. The CDR3 contains 14 residues. Points on this clone: Its specificity is unknown. The germline gene is not matched at one end of the junction; a read error may be the cause.

Study results and caveats: Looking again later, the authors saw that most CMV-associated TCR beta chains seemed HLA-restricted. Most subjects had HLA-A and HLA-B alleles reportedly predicted accurately by TCR beta sequences.

With 60 Vbeta and 13 Jbeta primers, the PCR was carried out. Sequencing was performed with immunoSEQ multiplex PCR; in TCRdb, only in-frame clones are kept and a portion is missing. The sample includes 150,000 to 200,000 clones, 75% to 80% of them seen just once. What was sequenced was PBMCs. This receptor was identified in a woman aged 25 to 39 in good health and CMV-seropositive. The genes are TRBV2 and TRBJ2-7, with TRBD2 matching over 7 bases. CDR3 amino acids: CASSGPSGPYEQYF. Written as DNA, the CDR3 is TGTGCTAGCAGCGGCCCTAGCGGACCCTACGAGCAGTACTTC.